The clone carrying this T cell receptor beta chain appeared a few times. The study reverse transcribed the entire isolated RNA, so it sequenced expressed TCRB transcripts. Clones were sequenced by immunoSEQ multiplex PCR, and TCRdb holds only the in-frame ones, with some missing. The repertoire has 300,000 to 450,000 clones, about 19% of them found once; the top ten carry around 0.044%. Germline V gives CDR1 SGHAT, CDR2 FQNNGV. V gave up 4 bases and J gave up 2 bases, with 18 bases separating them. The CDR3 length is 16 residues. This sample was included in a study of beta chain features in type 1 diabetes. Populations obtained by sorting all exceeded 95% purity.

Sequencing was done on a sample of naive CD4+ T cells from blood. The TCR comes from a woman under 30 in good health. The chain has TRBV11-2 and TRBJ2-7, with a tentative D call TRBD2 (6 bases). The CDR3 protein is CASSSLPGLNPYEQYF. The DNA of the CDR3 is TGTGCCAGCAGCTCCCTCCCGGGACTGAATCCCTACGAGCAGTACTTC.